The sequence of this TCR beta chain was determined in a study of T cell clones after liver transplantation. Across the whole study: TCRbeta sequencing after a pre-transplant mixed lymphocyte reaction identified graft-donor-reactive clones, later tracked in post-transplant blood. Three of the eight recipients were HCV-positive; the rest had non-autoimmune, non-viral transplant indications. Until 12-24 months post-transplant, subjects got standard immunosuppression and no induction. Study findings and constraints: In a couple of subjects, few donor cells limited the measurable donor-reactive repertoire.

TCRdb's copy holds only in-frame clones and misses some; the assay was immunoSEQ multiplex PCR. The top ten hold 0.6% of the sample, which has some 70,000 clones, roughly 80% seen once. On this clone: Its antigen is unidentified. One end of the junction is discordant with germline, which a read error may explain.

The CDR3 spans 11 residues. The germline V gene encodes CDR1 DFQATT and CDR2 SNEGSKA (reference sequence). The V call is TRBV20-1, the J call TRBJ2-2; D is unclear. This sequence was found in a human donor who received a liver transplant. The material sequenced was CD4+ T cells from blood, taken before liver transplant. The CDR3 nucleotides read TGCAGTGCCCCGAATACCGGGGAGCTGTTTTTT. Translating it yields CSAPNTGELFF.